This T cell receptor (beta chain) was documented in a study of T cell repertoires in cytomegalovirus infection. This CDR3 has 15 amino acids. Germline values: CDR1 SEHNR, CDR2 FQNEAQ (reference sequence). V was clipped by 0 bases and J by 3 bases; unmatched bases: 2. Whole-study results and caveats: Dominating the ex vivo response were TCR beta clonotypes that were CMV-specific and HLA-C-restricted.

This clonotype was detected a few times. Its antigen remains unidentified. TCRdb re-derived calls from the reads in MiXCR, one entry per CDR3 protein. This table holds some 350,000 distinct CDR3 sequences, 25% to 35% found once. The sequenced sample was cultured PBMCs, obtained from culture after CMV antigen stimulation. The sequence derives from a human donor in good health (CMV status not recorded). Some clones in this sample may be carry-over from other donors' samples. This rearrangement joins TRBV7-9 to TRBJ2-3; 8 bases map to TRBD2. The CDR3 loop is CASSLASGRTDTQYF. Here the CDR3 DNA reads TGTGCCAGCAGCTTAGCAAGCGGGAGAACAGATACGCAGTATTTT.